Presented here are 15 T cell receptor beta chains from one specimen sequenced in a study of response to subunit inactivated influenza vaccine. Via MiXCR, TCRdb re-called the RT-PCR reads, giving one row per CDR3 protein. This table holds approximately 170,000 distinct CDR3 sequences, more than 10% found once. These sequences were also reported in another study, on T cells expressing NK-cell markers. That investigation notes: UMIs accompanied the 5'RACE template switching by which TCR beta cDNA was made.

The sequences come from CD8+ T cells sorted from PBMCs, collected roughly 13 days after vaccination. Every receptor here comes from a man in his fifties who received an inactivated influenza vaccine.

A few counts support this clonotype. The rearrangement joins TRBV28 to TRBJ2-3; TRBD1 agrees at 8 bases. The germline V gene has CDR1 MDHEN and CDR2 SYDVKM. V lost 6 bases and J lost 0; bases outside the gene matches: 5. The CDR3 covers 15 residues. DNA of the CDR3: TGTGCCAGCAGCCTATGGACAGGGAGCACAGATACGCAGTATTTT. Amino acids: CASSLWTGSTDTQYF. The full variable domain, with the rest looked up from reference TRBV28 and TRBJ2-3, is DVKVTQSSRYLVKRTGEKVFLECVQDMDHENMFWYRQDPGLGLRLIYFSYDVKMKEKGDIPEGYSVSREKKERFSLILESASTNQTSMYLCASSLWTGSTDTQYFGPGTRLTVL.

The V and J genes are TRBV29-1 and TRBJ2-1; TRBD2 matches at 10 bases. Per the germline V gene, CDR1 is SQVTM and CDR2 is ANQGSEA. This CDR3 region has 14 residues. V dropped 7 bases and J dropped 8; count of bases not matched to a gene: 11. The CDR3: CSDGPSGGRDEQFF. The CDR3, as DNA: TGCAGCGACGGCCCTAGCGGGGGAAGGGATGAGCAGTTCTTC.

To note about this clonotype: The conserved phenylalanine or tryptophan is not found at the CDR3 terminus, so this likely reflects a read error. It is unclear where the CDR3 begins or ends on the DNA, so no DNA is shown, and the CDR3 is as TCRdb lists it. This chain links TRBV29-1 with TRBJ2-3; no check of the table's D call, TRBD1, against the DNA was made. The germline V gene has CDR1 SQVTM and CDR2 ANQGSEA. The CDR3 is made up of 15 amino acids, end residues included. The CDR3 is CSVEGGASAKILRIC.

The rearrangement uses TRBV28 and TRBJ1-6; tentative D call: TRBD1 (5 bases). The V end lost 3 bases, the J end lost 9 bases, and 9 bases lay between the germline ends. This CDR3 contains 13 residues. Germline V gene lookup returns CDR1 MDHEN and CDR2 SYDVKM. The CDR3 region is CASSFGGSSPLHF. The CDR3 DNA is TGTGCCAGCAGTTTCGGGGGATCTTCACCCCTCCACTTT.

The chain links TRBV9 to TRBJ1-1; D remains ambiguous. The CDR3 extends over 13 amino acids. Germline V CDR1 and CDR2: SGDLS, YYNGEE. Between the trimmed V and J ends, which lost 2 bases and 3 bases, there was a span of 8 bases. The CDR3 region has the DNA TGTGCCAGCAGCGTGCAGGAGGACACTGAAGCTTTCTTT. Its translation is CASSVQEDTEAFF.

The gene calls are TRBV6-2 or TRBV6-3 and TRBJ1-5, with D tentatively TRBD1 (5 bases). Deletions cut 8 bases from V and 0 bases from J, with 17 bases between. The CDR3 is 16 residues long. The germline gives CDR1 MNHEY, CDR2 SVGEGT. The CDR3 sequence: CASPLSGWDSNQPQHF. The CDR3 bases are TGTGCCAGCCCCTTATCAGGGTGGGATAGCAATCAGCCCCAGCATTTT.

The rearrangement uses TRBV12-3 or TRBV12-4 and TRBJ2-7; TRBD2 agrees at 12 bases. V was pared by 5 bases and J by 8 bases, with 10 bases of the junction left unmatched. The CDR3 totals 15 residues. CDR3 coding DNA: TGTGCCAGCAGTGCCCCGACTAGCGGGAGACAAAAGCAGTACTTC. Translating gives CASSAPTSGRQKQYF.

This chain uses TRBV29-1 with TRBJ2-1; TRBD2 aligns across 7 bases. The CDR3 sequence is 15 residues long. Germline CDR1 and CDR2: SQVTM and ANQGSEA. CDR3 DNA sequence: TGCACCATCTCAGCGTACCGGGGGGACTACAATGAGCAGTTCTTC. Protein: CTISAYRGDYNEQFF.

CDR3: CASSSPSVSARWYYAGELFF. CDR3 bases: TGTGCCAGCAGCTCACCTTCAGTGTCAGCGAGGTGGTATTACGCCGGGGAGCTGTTTTTT. The J gene is TRBJ2-2, the V gene TRBV28; D ambiguous. The germline V and J ends were trimmed by 6 bases and 6 bases, with 32 bases remaining between them. Germline V gene data show CDR1 as MDHEN and CDR2 as SYDVKM. The CDR3 consists of 20 residues.

The sample holds a few counts of this clonotype. The chain couples TRBV12-3 or TRBV12-4 to TRBJ2-1, with no clear D. The CDR3 is 15 amino acids. The V end was cut by 2 bases, the J end by 0 bases, with 8 bases between. CDR3 protein: CASSLSASSYNEQFF. The DNA of the CDR3 is TGTGCCAGCAGTTTATCGGCGAGCTCCTACAATGAGCAGTTCTTC.

This clonotype was picked up many times. This chain uses TRBV4-2 with TRBJ1-1, with 7 bases aligning to TRBD1. This CDR3 is 15 amino acids long. CDR1 is LGHNA, CDR2 YNFKEQ, per germline. V lost 1 base and J lost 1; bases outside the gene matches: 3. The CDR3 nucleotides are TGTGCCAGCAGCCAAGGCGACAGGGCGAACACTGAAGCTTTCTTT. Its translation is CASSQGDRANTEAFF.

In this sample, this clonotype turned up a few times. The chain uses TRBV4-3 and TRBJ2-2; 11 positions agree with TRBD2. Germline V gene lookup returns CDR1 LGHNA and CDR2 YSLEER. The V segment lost 0 bases and the J segment 2 bases; nucleotides outside the gene matches: 11. This CDR3 spans 20 amino acids. CDR3: CASSQELEIAGGPNTGELFF. The CDR3 DNA reads as TGCGCCAGCAGCCAAGAATTGGAAATAGCGGGGGGGCCCAACACCGGGGAGCTGTTTTTT.

In its sample, this clonotype was seen a few times. The chain is built from TRBV7-9 and TRBJ2-5; TRBD2 matches 11 bases. The CDR3 has 16 residues. Per the germline V gene, CDR1 is SEHNR and CDR2 is FQNEAQ (reference sequence). V was clipped by 4 bases and J by 4 bases; unmatched bases: 8. Here the CDR3 reads CASSWKLAGVGETQYF. DNA for the CDR3: TGTGCCAGCAGCTGGAAACTAGCGGGGGTAGGAGAGACCCAGTACTTC.

This chain uses TRBV7-9 with TRBJ1-2; 7 bases align to TRBD1. The CDR3 runs to 16 residues. J gave up 2 bases and V 5 bases, and 11 bases lay outside the gene matches. Germline-derived CDR1 and CDR2 are SEHNR and FQNEAQ (reference sequence). CDR3 sequence: CASSDDPGTVNYGYTF. CDR3 DNA sequence: TGTGCCAGCAGCGACGACCCCGGGACAGTCAACTATGGCTACACCTTC.

This clonotype has only a few counts. V is TRBV4-2 and J is TRBJ2-3, with 7 bases identical to TRBD2. The CDR3 is made up of 17 amino acids. CDR1 is LGHNA, CDR2 YNFKEQ, per germline. V lost 4 bases to trimming and J lost 0 bases; unmatched junction nucleotides: 10. In DNA, the CDR3 is TGTGCCAGCAGCCGAGGGACTACCGGAACTAGCACAGATACGCAGTATTTT. As protein: CASSRGTTGTSTDTQYF.